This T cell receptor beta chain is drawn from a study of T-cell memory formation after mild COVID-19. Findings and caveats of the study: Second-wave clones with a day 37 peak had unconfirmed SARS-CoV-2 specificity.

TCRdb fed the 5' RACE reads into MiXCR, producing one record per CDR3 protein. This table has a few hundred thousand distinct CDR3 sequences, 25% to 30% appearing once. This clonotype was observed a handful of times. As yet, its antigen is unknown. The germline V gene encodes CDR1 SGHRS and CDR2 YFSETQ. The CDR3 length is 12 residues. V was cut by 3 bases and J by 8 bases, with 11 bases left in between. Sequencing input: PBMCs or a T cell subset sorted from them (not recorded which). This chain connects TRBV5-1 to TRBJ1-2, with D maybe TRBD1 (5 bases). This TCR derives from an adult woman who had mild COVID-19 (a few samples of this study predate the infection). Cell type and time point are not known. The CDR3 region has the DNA TGCGCCAGCAGCTGGGGGACGGAAGGCTACACCTTC. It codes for CASSWGTEGYTF.